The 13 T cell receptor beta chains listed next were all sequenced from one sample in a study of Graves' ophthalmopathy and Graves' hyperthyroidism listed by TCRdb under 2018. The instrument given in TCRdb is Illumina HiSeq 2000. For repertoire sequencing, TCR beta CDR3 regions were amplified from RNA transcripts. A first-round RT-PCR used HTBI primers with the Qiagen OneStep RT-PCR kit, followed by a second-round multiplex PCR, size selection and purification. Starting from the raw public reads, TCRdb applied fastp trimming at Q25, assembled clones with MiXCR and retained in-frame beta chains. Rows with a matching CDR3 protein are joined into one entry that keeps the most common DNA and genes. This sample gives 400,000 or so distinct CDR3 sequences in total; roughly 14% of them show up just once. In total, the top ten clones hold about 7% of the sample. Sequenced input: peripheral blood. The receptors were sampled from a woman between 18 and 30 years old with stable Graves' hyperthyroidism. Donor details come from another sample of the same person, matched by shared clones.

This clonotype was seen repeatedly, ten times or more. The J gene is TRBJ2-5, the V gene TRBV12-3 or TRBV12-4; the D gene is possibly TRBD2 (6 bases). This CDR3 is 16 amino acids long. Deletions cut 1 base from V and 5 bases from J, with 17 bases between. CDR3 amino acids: CASSLGVGGTPETQYF. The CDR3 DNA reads TGTGCCAGCAGTTTAGGGGTGGGGGGAACGCCGGAGACCCAGTACTTC.

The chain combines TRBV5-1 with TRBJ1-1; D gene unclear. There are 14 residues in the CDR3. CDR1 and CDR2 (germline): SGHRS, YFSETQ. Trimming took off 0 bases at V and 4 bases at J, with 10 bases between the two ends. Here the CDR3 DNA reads TGCGCCAGCAGCTTGGTTAGGGTCAGCACTGAAGCTTTCTTT. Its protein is CASSLVRVSTEAFF. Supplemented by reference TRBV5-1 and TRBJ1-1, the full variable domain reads KAGVTQTPRYLIKTRGQQVTLSCSPISGHRSVSWYQQTPGQGLQFLFEYFSETQRNKGNFPGRFSGRQFSNSRSEMNVSTLELGDSALYLCASSLVRVSTEAFFGQGTRLTVV.

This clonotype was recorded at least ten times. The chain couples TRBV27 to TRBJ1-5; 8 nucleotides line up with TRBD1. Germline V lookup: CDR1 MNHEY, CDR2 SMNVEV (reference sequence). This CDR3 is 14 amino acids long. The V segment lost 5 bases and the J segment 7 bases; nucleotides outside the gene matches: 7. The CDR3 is CASSPGQGRQPQHF. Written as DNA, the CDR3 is TGTGCCAGCAGTCCCGGACAGGGAAGGCAGCCCCAGCATTTT.

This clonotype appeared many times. CDR3 nucleotide sequence: TGTGCCAGCAGCTTAGGTGTGGGGTCACCCCTCCACTTT. Translation: CASSLGVGSPLHF. The chain is built from TRBV7-6 and TRBJ1-6, with D uncertain. Trimming pared 1 base from V and 10 bases from J, leaving 8 bases between. Germline V gene data show CDR1 as SGHVS and CDR2 as FNYEAQ. This CDR3 contains 13 residues.

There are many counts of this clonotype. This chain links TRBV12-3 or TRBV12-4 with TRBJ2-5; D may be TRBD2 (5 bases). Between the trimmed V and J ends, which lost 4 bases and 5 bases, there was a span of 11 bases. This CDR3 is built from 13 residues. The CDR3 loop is CASSSAGEETQYF. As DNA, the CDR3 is TGTGCCAGCAGTTCTGCCGGGGAGGAGACCCAGTACTTC.

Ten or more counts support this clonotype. CDR3 sequence: CASSIPGEETQYF. In DNA, the CDR3 is TGTGCCAGTAGTATACCAGGGGAAGAGACCCAGTACTTC. V usage is TRBV19 and J usage is TRBJ2-5; a weak D match, TRBD1 (6 bases). Trimming took off 2 bases at V and 3 bases at J, with 7 bases between the two ends. The CDR3 covers 13 residues. The germline CDR1 and CDR2 sequences are LNHDA and SQIVND (reference sequence).

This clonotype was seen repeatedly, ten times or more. The CDR3 region is CASSSGSGTYEQYF. Written as DNA, the CDR3 is TGTGCCAGCAGCTCGGGCAGCGGGACCTACGAGCAGTACTTC. The chain is built from TRBV7-2 and TRBJ2-7, with TRBD2 matching 7 bases. The germline gives CDR1 SGHTA, CDR2 FQGNSA. This CDR3 is 14 amino acids long. The J segment lost 2 bases and the V segment lost 4 bases, leaving 5 bases of the junction unmatched. The whole variable domain, filled in from reference TRBV7-2 and TRBJ2-7, reads GAGVSQSPSNKVTEKGKDVELRCDPISGHTALYWYRQSLGQGLEFLIYFQGNSAPDKSGLPSDRFSAERTGGSVSTLTIQRTQQEDSAVYLCASSSGSGTYEQYFGPGTRLTVT.

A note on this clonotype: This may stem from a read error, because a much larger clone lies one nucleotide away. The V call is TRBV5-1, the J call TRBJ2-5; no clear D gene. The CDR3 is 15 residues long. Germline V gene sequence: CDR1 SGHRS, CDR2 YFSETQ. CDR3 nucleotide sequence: TGCGCCAGCAGCTTGGCCCCTGGGATCCAAGAGACCAAGTACTTC. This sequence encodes CASSLAPGIQETKYF.

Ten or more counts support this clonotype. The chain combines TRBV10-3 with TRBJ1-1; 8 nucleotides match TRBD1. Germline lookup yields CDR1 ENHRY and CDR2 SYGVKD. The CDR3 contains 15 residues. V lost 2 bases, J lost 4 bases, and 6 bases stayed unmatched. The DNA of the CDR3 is TGTGCCATCAGTGAGCTATACAGGGGGGGCACTGAAGCTTTCTTT. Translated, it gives CAISELYRGGTEAFF.

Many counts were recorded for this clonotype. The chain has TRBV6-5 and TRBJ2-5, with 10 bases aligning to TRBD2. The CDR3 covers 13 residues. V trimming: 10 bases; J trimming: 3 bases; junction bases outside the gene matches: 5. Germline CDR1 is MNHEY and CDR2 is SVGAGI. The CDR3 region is CATRTSGEETQYF. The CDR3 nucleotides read TGTGCCACCCGGACTAGCGGTGAAGAGACCCAGTACTTC.

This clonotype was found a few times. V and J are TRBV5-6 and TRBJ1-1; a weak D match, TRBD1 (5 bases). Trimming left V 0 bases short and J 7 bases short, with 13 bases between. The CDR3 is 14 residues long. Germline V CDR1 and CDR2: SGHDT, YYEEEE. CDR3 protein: CASSLVRAEIEAFF. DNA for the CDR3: TGTGCCAGCAGCTTGGTCAGGGCGGAGATTGAAGCTTTCTTT.

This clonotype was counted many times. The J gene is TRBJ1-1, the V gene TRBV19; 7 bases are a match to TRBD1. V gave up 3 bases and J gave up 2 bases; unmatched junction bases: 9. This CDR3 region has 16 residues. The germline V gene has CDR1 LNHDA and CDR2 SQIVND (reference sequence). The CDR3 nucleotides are TGTGCCAGTAGTATTTTTCCCGGGACAGCTAACACTGAAGCTTTCTTT. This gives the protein CASSIFPGTANTEAFF.

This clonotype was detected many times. The CDR3 nucleotides read TGCAGTGCGAGGCAAGAGACCCAGTACTTC. Translating gives CSARQETQYF. The chain couples TRBV20-1 to TRBJ2-5, with D uncertain. Germline CDR1 and CDR2: DFQATT and SNEGSKA (reference sequence). The CDR3 loop spans 10 amino acids. Trimming took off 6 bases at V and 2 bases at J, with 4 bases between the two ends.